The text below deals with one T cell receptor beta chain. Its binding antigen is unknown. There are no base qualities to consult, and no much larger clone falls within one base. The cohort consisted of 670 or so healthy bone marrow donors. All cohort members were sampled while nominally healthy, although unrecorded immune exposures were likely present. The donor tested CMV seronegative and was one of the 352 seronegative cohort members. A peripheral blood sample was collected from each donor, and TCR beta sequencing was performed on peripheral blood mononuclear cells. The Qiagen DNeasy Blood Extraction Kit was used to extract genomic DNA from the blood cell samples. The source of the sample is a study of cytomegalovirus exposure and HLA in healthy donors (dated by TCRdb to 2016 to 2017). General notes on the study: An earlier analysis of several hundred of the donors reported about 290 Gb of sequence data and some 120 million unique TCR beta sequences from some 180 million T cells. Roughly 300 gigabases of sequencing data and around 88 million unique TCR sequences made up an early release that covered several hundred HLA-typed donors. Of the approximately 400 genotyped donors, approximately 82% fell in the genetic ancestry cluster associated with self-reported Caucasian donors. The aim of the study was to test whether cataloging public T cell receptors could identify signatures of past pathogen exposure. The study used immunosequencing to profile the T cell repertoires of under 700 subjects and linked those repertoires to cytomegalovirus serostatus. Besides the first cohort of 666 subjects, a separate validation cohort made up of 90 to 150 different subjects was used. To predict cytomegalovirus infection status, the study brought together high-throughput TCR immunosequencing, statistical association of individual TCRs with disease status, and machine learning. In a later analysis, previously published TCR beta repertoires from 666 donors were re-analyzed and high-resolution HLA genotyping was added so that TCR occurrence patterns could be studied. In the later analysis, no new phenotypic data were used to find candidate immune exposures; instead, reliance was placed on TCR beta sequences and their occurrence across donors. An earlier analysis of roughly 580 of the donors used high-throughput TCR beta sequencing to judge whether each TCR beta V gene segment behaved as functional or pseudogenic. Donor age, sex, ethnicity and CMV serostatus were compiled together with the repertoire data. Genome-wide SNP genotypes for about 60% of the roughly 670 donors were used in a later genetic analysis, which treated that subset as a discovery cohort. Every repertoire in the discovery cohort had been generated on one and the same sequencing platform. Both class I and class II loci were covered by HLA typing, at four-digit resolution. Typing coverage differed by locus: A, B, C, DRB1 and DQB1 were typed in about 629-630 donors, DQA1 in 500 to 550, DPA1 in nearly 610, and DPB1 in 450 to 480. Roughly five DR-DQ haplotypes were handled as single units for association and clustering because linkage in the cohort was strong. On average, about 200,000 unique TCR beta nucleotide sequences were sequenced per donor among about 400 genotyped donors of the cohort, with roughly 18% of those sequences being non-productive.

The germline V gene (reference sequence) sets CDR1 to LNHDA and CDR2 to SQIVND. The CDR3, from cysteine to phenylalanine, totals 13 residues. The sequence is cut down to CDR3 DNA, 39 bases in frame from base 1. The germline V end is reduced by 10 bases and the J end by 4 bases; junction bases left unmatched: 3. Libraries came from the immunoSEQ multiplex PCR assay. For the multiplex PCR, a mixture combining 60 forward primers for TCR Vbeta segments and 13 reverse primers for TCR Jbeta segments was used. The CDR3 region of rearranged TCR beta genes was amplified from genomic DNA with a multiplex PCR assay. The Illumina HiSeq System was used to sequence the amplified TCR beta libraries as 87-base-pair reads. As for the authors' bioinformatics: Across the 600 to 700 repertoires, a later analysis counted tens of millions of unique TCR beta chains, roughly 11 million of which were shared by at least two donors. Raw reads were error-corrected and collapsed into unique sequences with a nearest-neighbor algorithm that merged closely related sequences to remove PCR and sequencing errors. Alignment of CDR3 sequences to IMGT reference sequences was used to assign V, D and J gene segments. For a sequence to be retained, at least a six-nucleotide match to both a V gene segment and a J gene segment was required. Rearrangements were called productive when the CDR3 lacked stop codons and stayed in frame with V and J; all others were non-productive. CDR3 was defined by IMGT convention, running from the second conserved V-encoded cysteine to the conserved J-encoded phenylalanine. The earlier analysis of some 580 of the donors excluded any sequence lacking an unambiguous match to a single V gene segment. An earlier analysis of several hundred of the donors called V segments functional above 56.7% productive rearrangements and segregating when the between-donor standard deviation exceeded 5%. A statistical classification framework was built for diagnosing cytomegalovirus status from the catalog of TCR beta chain sequences. V and J gene assignment, in a later analysis, came from comparing TCR nucleotide sequences with IMGT/GENE-DB human TR gene sequences. In a later analysis, CDR3 sequences and most-parsimonious VDJ recombination scenarios were assigned using the TCRdist pipeline. A later analysis defined each TCR beta chain by its CDR3 amino acid sequence plus V-gene family, and excluded reads lacking a unique V-gene family. A later analysis removed 550 to 700 highly shared, low-generation-probability nucleotide sequences to deal with suspected cross-contamination and a sequencing artifact. In a later analysis, a clonal expansion index was calculated for each public chain from normalized within-repertoire ranks of inferred template counts. Generation probabilities in a later analysis came from a VDJ recombination model fitted to out-of-frame rearrangements, and those results were checked against IGoR. In a later analysis, TCR-TCR, TCR-HLA and TCR-CMV co-occurrence was scored with hypergeometric tests, and a repertoire-size bias correction was applied to TCR pairs. A later analysis estimated false discovery rates by permuting HLA or CMV assignments 20 times. In a later analysis, co-occurring TCRs were grouped using DBSCAN, and TCRdist sequence similarity was added for clustering within HLA-allele-positive subsets. Repertoires with fewer than 30,000 or more than 120,000 public chains, plus five repertoires with anomalous nucleotide sharing, were excluded from co-occurrence clustering. TCRdb retrieved this table from immuneACCESS and kept in-frame rearrangements only. Not all clones are present; in checked studies, unresolved V genes account for under half, and no reason is known for the remainder. V, J and clone size derive from that table, while D and trimming were established from the DNA sequence. Within this sample are approximately 200,000 clones, with 70% to 85% of them counted one time only. The ten largest clones capture 0.098% of the sample.

What the authors observed across the whole study: The sequencing pipeline was judged likely to have produced a cluster of highly shared sequence variants as a technical artifact. Cytomegalovirus status was reported to be diagnosed by the classifier with high specificity and sensitivity in both the original and validation cohorts. A further reported finding was that TCR beta sequences accurately predicted the HLA-A and HLA-B alleles for most subjects in the first cohort. Presence/absence analyses assumed roughly uniform sequencing depth across donors, an assumption that may not hold. In a later genetic analysis, fewer N-insertions in productive TCRs were reported among donors in an Asian-associated ancestry cluster than the roughly 640-donor mean. A few of the identified cytomegalovirus-associated TCR beta chains were confirmed in vitro to be specific for cytomegalovirus antigens. While some public TCRs were present in many individuals, most TCR sequences turned up only very rarely across donors. It was suggested by the authors that the approach could potentially be generalized to other disease states and immunological phenotypes. In a later analysis, HLA-associated TCR beta chains were found to be more clonally expanded and to have lower generation probabilities than equally common non-associated chains. A total of 150 or so TCR beta chains were listed by the study as associated with cytomegalovirus. The 87-base-pair reads could not distinguish some IMGT-functional V segments, including TRBV6-2 and TRBV6-3, so those segments were excluded. In an earlier analysis of approximately 590 of the donors, most TCR beta V segments appeared in productive rearrangements about 90% or about 30% of the time, broadly matching IMGT annotations. Because counts were too low, seventeen rarely observed V segments, including chromosome 9 orphons, were left out of the earlier analysis of some 640 of the donors. Several of the top co-occurrence clusters appeared to be linked to parvovirus B19, influenza, CMV and Epstein-Barr virus, according to a later analysis. In a later analysis, most CMV-associated TCR beta chains were found to appear HLA-restricted, with HLA associations seemingly driven largely by CMV exposure. Immune exposure information for the cohort was limited to CMV serostatus. This cohort had only TCR beta chains sequenced, and the lack of alpha or paired-chain data limited which features could be detected. Because HLA typing was missing for some donors at each locus, association tests included only the typed subset. A later analysis associated 15,000 or so TCR beta sequences with specific HLA alleles at a false discovery rate of 0.05. Correlated functional status among segregating V segments might be attributable to linkage disequilibrium, but an unknown experimental factor could not be ruled out. Assigning TCR associations to individual alleles was difficult when HLA alleles, especially DR and DQ, strongly co-occurred. In a later analysis, TCR association rates were found to vary across HLA loci, with the most associated TCRs seen for DRB1 alleles and the fewest for HLA-C alleles. V-gene and J-gene trimming of TCR beta chains was associated with a missense DCLRE1C variant in a later genetic analysis, and the association was replicated in an independent cohort.

Sequencing used PBMCs. The chain uses TRBV19 and TRBJ2-1, and 11 bases in between align with TRBD2. The TCR sequence derives from a boy aged 2 to 10 in good health and CMV-seronegative. CDR3 reads: CATLAGGYNEQFF. The DNA sequence is given as TGTGCCACTCTAGCGGGGGGTTACAATGAGCAGTTCTTC.